Included here is one T cell receptor beta chain sequence, with context. The antigen is undetermined. This sample is part of a study of T-cell reconstitution after alpha-beta-depleted transplantation in children. Overall study results and limits: The origin of high day-60 TCRbeta diversity in some patients lay in surviving recipient T cells and thymic progenitors. It was reported that alpha-beta T cells came from several hundred expanded graft clones (about two months after transplant). At one year after transplant, newly produced T cells mostly accounted for T-cell counts and diversity.

The CDR3 spans 14 residues. Unique molecular identifiers were used in preparing the TCRbeta library. TCRdb passed the PCR reads through MiXCR, listing each CDR3 protein once. The table includes approximately 630,000 distinct CDR3 sequences, about 12% detected once. The J gene is TRBJ2-5, the V gene TRBV21-1. TRBV21-1 has pseudogene status. This specimen consisted of PBMCs, obtained before TCRalphabeta/CD19-depleted stem cell transplant. This TCR derives from a girl aged 2 to 9 with congenital amegakaryocytic thrombocytopenia, due to receive a stem cell transplant. The CDR3 nucleotides are TGTGCCAGCTCCAACGGTGAAGACCAAGAGACCCAGTACTTC. Translating it yields CASSNGEDQETQYF.